The rows below give T cell receptor beta chains drawn from one sample of a study of identical twins. TCRdb reanalysed the 5' RACE reads using MiXCR and keeps one entry per CDR3 protein. The sample has 500,000 to 700,000 distinct CDR3 sequences, about 7.1% seen once; the top ten hold about 1.6%. This same sample was also taken into another study, of yellow fever vaccine responses in identical twins.

The sample was PBMCs. The origin of the receptors is a woman aged 18-35 years in good health. CDR3s include the opening cysteine and the closing phenylalanine or tryptophan. The order of the fields is CDR3 length, D gene, clone size, J gene, V gene, CDR3 DNA, CDR3 protein. The D gene is left open where the match is weak. Clone size is not always given. Where it is, it says once, few, many or a class for expanded clones.

13 | TRBD2 | many | TRBJ2-1 | TRBV3-1 | TGTGCCAGCAGCCAAGAACTAGCGGGAGGCCCCTTCTTC | CASSQELAGGPFF
16 | . | few | TRBJ1-2 | TRBV9 | TGTGCCAGCAGCGCCGATCGGGACACTCTAAACCATGGCTACACCTTC | CASSADRDTLNHGYTF
16 | . | many | TRBJ2-2 | TRBV5-6 | TGTGCCAGCAGCTTGGATGGGTTGCGGTACACCGGGGAGCTGTTTTTT | CASSLDGLRYTGELFF
12 | . | many | TRBJ1-1 | TRBV20-1 | TGCAGTGCTAGAGGAATGAACACTGAAGCTTTCTTT | CSARGMNTEAFF
20 | TRBD2 | . | TRBJ2-5 | TRBV15 | TGTGCCACCAGCAGAACCCGAAAGACTGGAGCGGGGGGGATTCAAGAGACCCAGTACTTC | CATSRTRKTGAGGIQETQYF
16 | . | . | TRBJ1-2 | TRBV10-3 | TGTGCCATCAGTGCTGGGGGGGCGAATCCGGGTAGTGGCTACACCTTC | CAISAGGANPGSGYTF
13 | . | few | TRBJ1-2 | TRBV6-6 | TGTGCCAGCAGTTACGAGGGCTTGGGTGGCTACACCTTC | CASSYEGLGGYTF
16 | TRBD2 | . | TRBJ2-1 | TRBV10-3 | TGTGCCATCAGCACCGGGACTAGAAACTCCTACAATGAGCAGTTCTTC | CAISTGTRNSYNEQFF
14 | . | few | TRBJ2-4 | TRBV7-2 | TGTGCCAGCAGCTTAGTAGGGGGTGAAAACATTCAGTACTTC | CASSLVGGENIQYF
15 | TRBD1 | many | TRBJ2-2 | TRBV5-1 | TGCGCCAGCAGCCCCGACAGGGGTGACACCGGGGAGCTGTTTTTT | CASSPDRGDTGELFF
21 | TRBD1 | . | TRBJ2-6 | TRBV4-1 | TGCGCCAGCAGCCAAGTTGCGGACAGGGGGCTTTTCGACTCTGGGGCCAACGTCCTGACTTTC | CASSQVADRGLFDSGANVLTF
15 | TRBD2 | many | TRBJ2-3 | TRBV12-3/TRBV12-4 | TGTGCCAGCAGCTTATCTTCGGGGGGGACAGATACGCAGTATTTT | CASSLSSGGTDTQYF
13 | . | many | TRBJ2-6 | TRBV12-3/TRBV12-4 | TGTGCCAGCAGTTTTTTGGGGGCCAACGTCCTGACTTTC | CASSFLGANVLTF
16 | TRBD1 | few | TRBJ2-1 | TRBV7-9 | TGTGCCAGCAGCTTAGCTACCAGGGGGAACTACAATGAGCAGTTCTTC | CASSLATRGNYNEQFF
14 | . | many | TRBJ1-3 | TRBV12-3/TRBV12-4 | TGTGCCAGCAGCACCACAGGGACTGGAAACACCATATATTTT | CASSTTGTGNTIYF
15 | TRBD2 | many | TRBJ2-1 | TRBV5-1 | TGCGCCAGCAGCTTGGTTGGGGGAGCGGGGAATGAGCAGTTCTTC | CASSLVGGAGNEQFF
17 | . | . | TRBJ2-5 | TRBV28 | TGTGCCAGCAGTAGGGCCGGGACAGTGATTAGCGGGGAGACCCAGTACTTC | CASSRAGTVISGETQYF
15 | . | . | TRBJ2-7 | TRBV28 | TGTGCCAGCAGCTCTCCCGCCGAAGGCAGTGACGAGCAGTACTTC | CASSSPAEGSDEQYF
15 | . | . | TRBJ2-3 | TRBV5-1 | TGCGCCAGCAGCTTGGCCGGACAGCCCACAGATACGCAGTATTTT | CASSLAGQPTDTQYF
17 | . | many | TRBJ1-3 | TRBV7-9 | TGTGCCAGCAGCTCGTCCAGGGCCTTTTTCTCTGGAAACACCATATATTTT | CASSSSRAFFSGNTIYF
14 | . | few | TRBJ2-1 | TRBV5-6 | TGTGCCAGCAGCACCCCTTTTGACCACAATGAGCAGTTCTTC | CASSTPFDHNEQFF
15 | . | . | TRBJ2-1 | TRBV6-2/TRBV6-3 | TGTGCCAGCAGTTACCTGGGGTCTCCAGGCTATGAGCAGTTCTTC | CASSYLGSPGYEQFF